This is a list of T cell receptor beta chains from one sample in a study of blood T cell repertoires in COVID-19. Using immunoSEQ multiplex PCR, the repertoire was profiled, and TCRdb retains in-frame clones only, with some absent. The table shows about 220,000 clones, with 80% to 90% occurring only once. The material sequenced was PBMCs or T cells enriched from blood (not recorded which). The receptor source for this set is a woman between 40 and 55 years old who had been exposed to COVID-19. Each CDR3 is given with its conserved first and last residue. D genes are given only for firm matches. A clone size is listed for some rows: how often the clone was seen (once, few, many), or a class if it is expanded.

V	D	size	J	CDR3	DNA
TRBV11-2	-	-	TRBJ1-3	CASSLDRYSSGNTIYF	TGTGCCAGCAGCTTAGATCGATACAGCTCTGGAAACACCATATATTTT
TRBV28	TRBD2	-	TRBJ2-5	CASSPREGGGDGETQYF	TGTGCCAGCAGTCCACGGGAAGGCGGGGGGGATGGAGAGACCCAGTACTTC
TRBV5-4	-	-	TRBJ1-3	CASTPPKPQRGNTIYF	TGTGCCAGCACCCCCCCAAAGCCCCAAAGAGGAAACACCATATATTTT
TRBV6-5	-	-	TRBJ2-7	CASSTTDTLTYEQYF	TGTGCCAGCAGTACGACAGACACTTTAACCTACGAGCAGTACTTC
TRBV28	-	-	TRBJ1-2	CASSIGDSNYGYTF	TGTGCCAGCAGCATCGGCGACAGTAACTATGGCTACACCTTC
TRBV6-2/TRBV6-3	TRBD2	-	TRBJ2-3	CASSYTPGTSGVSDTQYF	TGTGCCAGCAGTTACACCCCAGGGACTAGCGGGGTTTCAGATACGCAGTATTTT
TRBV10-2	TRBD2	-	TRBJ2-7	CASSEPGGGYEQYF	TGCGCCAGCAGTGAGCCGGGCGGGGGCTACGAGCAGTACTTC
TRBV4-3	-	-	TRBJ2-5	CASSQDTVSGETQYF	TGCGCCAGCAGCCAAGATACTGTCTCGGGGGAGACCCAGTACTTC
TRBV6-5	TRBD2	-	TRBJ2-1	CASSRTSGYNEQFF	TGTGCCAGCAGCCGAACTAGCGGTTACAATGAGCAGTTCTTC
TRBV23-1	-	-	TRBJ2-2	CASSQSWLSGPTGELFF	TGCGCCAGCAGTCAATCGTGGTTGTCAGGGCCCACCGGGGAGCTGTTTTTT
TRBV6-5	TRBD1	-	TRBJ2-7	CASSPSGTGEYEQYF	TGTGCCAGCAGCCCCTCCGGGACAGGGGAATACGAGCAGTACTTC
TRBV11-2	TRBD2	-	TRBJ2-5	CASRGKRGGEETQYF	TGTGCCAGCAGGGGAAAGCGGGGGGGCGAGGAGACCCAGTACTTC
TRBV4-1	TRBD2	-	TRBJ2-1	CASSQDGLAGADNEQFF	TGCGCCAGCAGCCAAGATGGGTTAGCGGGGGCGGACAATGAGCAGTTCTTC
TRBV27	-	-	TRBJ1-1	CASSLGQNTEAFF	TGTGCCAGCAGTTTAGGACAGAACACTGAAGCTTTCTTT
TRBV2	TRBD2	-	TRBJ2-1	CAIPAGSVYNEQFF	TGTGCCATCCCAGCGGGGTCGGTCTACAATGAGCAGTTCTTC
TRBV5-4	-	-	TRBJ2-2	CASSLDPDYTGELFF	TGTGCCAGCAGCTTGGACCCAGATTACACCGGGGAGCTGTTTTTT
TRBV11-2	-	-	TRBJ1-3	CASSFGFSGNTIYF	TGTGCCAGCAGCTTCGGTTTCTCTGGAAACACCATATATTTT
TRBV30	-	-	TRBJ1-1	CAWSVQPGQIFF	TGTGCCTGGAGTGTACAACCAGGACAGATCTTCTTT
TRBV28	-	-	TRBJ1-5	CASSSNQNQPQHF	TGTGCCAGCAGTTCGAACCAGAATCAGCCCCAGCATTTT
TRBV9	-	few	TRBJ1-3	CASSARDFSGNTIYF	TGTGCCAGCAGCGCCCGAGATTTCTCTGGAAACACCATATATTTT
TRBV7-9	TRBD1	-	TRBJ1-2	CASSVTGGPNYGYTF	TGTGCCAGCAGCGTAACAGGGGGCCCTAACTATGGCTACACCTTC
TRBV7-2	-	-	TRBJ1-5	CASSPTGSNQPQHF	TGTGCCAGCAGCCCTACAGGAAGCAATCAGCCCCAGCATTTT
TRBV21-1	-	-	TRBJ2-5	CASSPWDSQETQYF	TGTGCCAGCAGCCCGTGGGACAGTCAAGAGACCCAGTACTTC
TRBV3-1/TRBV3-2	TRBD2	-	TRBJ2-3	CASSQGLAGGPTDTQYF	TGTGCCAGCAGCCAAGGGCTAGCGGGGGGGCCAACAGATACGCAGTATTTT
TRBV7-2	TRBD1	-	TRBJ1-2	CASSRGQGARGYGYTF	TGTGCCAGCAGCCGGGGACAGGGGGCGCGGGGCTATGGCTACACCTTC
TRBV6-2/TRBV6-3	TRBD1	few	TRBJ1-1	CASSRQGNTEAFF	TGTGCCAGCAGTCGACAGGGGAACACTGAAGCTTTCTTT
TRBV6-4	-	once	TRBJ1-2	CASSRGGDPNYGYTF	TGTGCCAGCAGTCGGGGAGGGGACCCTAACTATGGCTACACCTTC
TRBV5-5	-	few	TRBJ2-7	CASNRVGGNEQYF	TGTGCCAGCAACCGAGTAGGCGGAAACGAGCAGTACTTC
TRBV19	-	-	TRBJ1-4	CASSQGNEKLFF	TGTGCCAGTTCACAGGGCAATGAAAAACTGTTTTTT
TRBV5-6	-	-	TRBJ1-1	CASSLVRGTKAFF	TGTGCCAGCAGCTTGGTGAGGGGGACAAAAGCTTTCTTT
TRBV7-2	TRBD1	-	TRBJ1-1	CASSFHRGTEAFF	TGTGCCAGCAGCTTCCACAGGGGTACTGAAGCTTTCTTT
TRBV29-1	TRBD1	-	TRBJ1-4	CSAKGAGGEKLFF	TGCAGCGCAAAGGGGGCGGGAGGGGAAAAACTGTTTTTT
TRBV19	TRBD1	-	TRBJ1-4	CATGQGDEKLFF	TGTGCCACAGGACAGGGAGATGAAAAACTGTTTTTT
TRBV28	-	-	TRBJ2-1	CASSLWLAGNNEQFF	TGTGCCAGCAGTTTATGGCTAGCAGGAAACAATGAGCAGTTCTTC
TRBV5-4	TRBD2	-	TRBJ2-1	CASSFRAGLEAFEQFF	TGTGCCAGCAGCTTCCGTGCGGGACTAGAGGCCTTTGAGCAGTTCTTC
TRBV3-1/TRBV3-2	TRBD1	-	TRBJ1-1	CASSPRPGTGFNTEAFF	TGTGCCAGCAGCCCTCGTCCCGGGACAGGTTTCAACACTGAAGCTTTCTTT
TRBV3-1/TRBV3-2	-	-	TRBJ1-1	CASSQAQGRTEAFF	TGTGCCAGCAGCCAGGCACAGGGTAGGACTGAAGCTTTCTTT
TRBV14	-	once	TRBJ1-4	CASSQNREKLFF	TGTGCCAGCAGCCAAAATCGGGAAAAACTGTTTTTT
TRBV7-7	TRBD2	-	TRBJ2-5	CASSLDAAGGLETQYF	TGTGCTAGCAGCTTAGACGCAGCGGGGGGGCTGGAGACCCAGTACTTC
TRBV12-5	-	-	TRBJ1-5	CASGLETVTQHF	TGTGCTAGTGGTTTAGAGACAGTGACCCAGCATTTT
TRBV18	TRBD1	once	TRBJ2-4	CASSRDRENIQYF	TGTGCCAGCTCCCGGGACAGGGAAAACATTCAGTACTTC
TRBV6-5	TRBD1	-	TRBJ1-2	CASSFAGGNDHYGYTF	TGTGCCAGCAGTTTTGCAGGGGGAAATGACCACTATGGCTACACCTTC
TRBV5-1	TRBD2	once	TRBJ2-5	CASSRVSSGGAQETQYF	TGCGCCAGCAGCAGAGTTTCTAGCGGGGGGGCCCAAGAGACCCAGTACTTC
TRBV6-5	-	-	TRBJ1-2	CATNPSRGVRYGYTF	TGTGCCACCAACCCTTCCCGGGGGGTGAGGTATGGCTACACCTTC
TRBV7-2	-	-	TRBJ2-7	CASSSRLTPYEQYF	TGTGCCAGCAGCTCACGACTAACCCCCTACGAGCAGTACTTC
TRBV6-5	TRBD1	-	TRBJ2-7	CASSDRGYEQYF	TGTGCCAGCAGCGACAGGGGCTACGAGCAGTACTTC
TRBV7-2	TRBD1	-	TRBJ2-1	CASSPLDGQGRVRQFF	TGTGCCAGCAGCCCCCTCGATGGACAGGGGAGGGTTCGGCAGTTCTTC